These T cell receptor beta chains were read from a single sample in a study of beta chain features in type 1 diabetes. Profiled with immunoSEQ multiplex PCR; TCRdb holds only in-frame clones, not every one. There are approximately 150,000 clones in the sample; approximately 10% occur only once, and 0.55% to 0.75% lies in the top ten. The sequencing sample was made of central memory CD4+ T cells from blood. These receptors all stem from a woman between 35 and 50 years old in good health. The CDR3 runs from the conserved cysteine through the conserved F or W. Fields, in order: V gene, J gene, clone size, D gene, CDR3 protein, CDR3 DNA. A D gene is named only where the DNA matches it firmly. Clone size is stated in some rows and not others, as once, few, many or a class when expanded.

V gene: TRBV7-9
J gene: TRBJ1-5
clone size: few
D gene: TRBD1
CDR3 protein: CASSLGTGGYNQPQHF
CDR3 DNA: TGTGCCAGCAGCTTGGGAACAGGGGGCTACAATCAGCCCCAGCATTTT

V gene: TRBV2
J gene: TRBJ2-7
clone size: few
D gene: -
CDR3 protein: CASSGGPYEQYF
CDR3 DNA: TGTGCCAGCTCCGGGGGTCCCTACGAGCAGTACTTC

V gene: TRBV10-3
J gene: TRBJ1-1
clone size: -
D gene: TRBD1
CDR3 protein: CAITLQGGNTEAFF
CDR3 DNA: TGTGCCATCACCCTACAGGGGGGGAACACTGAAGCTTTCTTT

V gene: TRBV19
J gene: TRBJ1-2
clone size: few
D gene: -
CDR3 protein: CASGHGTMRGYTF
CDR3 DNA: TGTGCCAGTGGACACGGTACTATGAGAGGCTACACCTTC

V gene: TRBV2
J gene: TRBJ1-3
clone size: -
D gene: -
CDR3 protein: CASSDQGSGNTIYF
CDR3 DNA: TGTGCCAGCAGTGATCAGGGATCTGGAAACACCATATATTTT

V gene: TRBV6-1
J gene: TRBJ2-7
clone size: -
D gene: TRBD1
CDR3 protein: CASEGQGAYEQYF
CDR3 DNA: TGTGCCAGCGAAGGGCAGGGGGCCTACGAGCAGTACTTC

V gene: TRBV2
J gene: TRBJ1-3
clone size: -
D gene: -
CDR3 protein: CASSEEAGNTGNTIYF
CDR3 DNA: TGTGCCAGCAGTGAAGAGGCAGGGAATACTGGAAACACCATATATTTT

V gene: TRBV6-5
J gene: TRBJ1-5
clone size: few
D gene: -
CDR3 protein: CASSPGRDQPQHF
CDR3 DNA: TGTGCCAGCAGTCCTGGGAGGGACCAGCCCCAGCATTTT

V gene: TRBV18
J gene: TRBJ1-2
clone size: few
D gene: -
CDR3 protein: CASSPRRDGYTF
CDR3 DNA: TGTGCCAGCTCACCACGGAGGGATGGCTACACCTTC

V gene: TRBV5-1
J gene: TRBJ2-3
clone size: -
D gene: TRBD1
CDR3 protein: CASSGDSSTDTQYF
CDR3 DNA: TGCGCCAGCAGCGGGGACAGTTCCACAGATACGCAGTATTTT

V gene: TRBV5-4
J gene: TRBJ2-7
clone size: few
D gene: -
CDR3 protein: CASSSSAGYEQYF
CDR3 DNA: TGTGCCAGCAGCTCCTCGGCGGGTTACGAGCAGTACTTC

V gene: TRBV5-1
J gene: TRBJ2-5
clone size: few
D gene: TRBD2
CDR3 protein: CASSLEASGGANQETQYF
CDR3 DNA: TGCGCCAGCAGCTTGGAGGCTAGCGGGGGAGCCAACCAAGAGACCCAGTACTTC

V gene: TRBV5-1
J gene: TRBJ2-1
clone size: few
D gene: -
CDR3 protein: CASRGGNLIYNEQFF
CDR3 DNA: TGCGCCAGCAGAGGGGGTAATTTAATTTACAATGAGCAGTTCTTC